This TCR beta chain was captured in a study of cytomegalovirus exposure and HLA in healthy donors. Profiled with immunoSEQ multiplex PCR; TCRdb holds only in-frame clones, not every one. The repertoire holds roughly 350,000 clones, with 86% as singletons. Notes on the study in general: A subsequent analysis found that TCR clusters from the first cohort also tended to co-occur in the approximately 130 validation repertoires, with around 94% of cluster scores above 0. Among the CMV-associated chains, a few were confirmed in vitro as specific for CMV antigens. Some public TCRs appeared in many individuals, while most sequences were rare.

As regards this clone: Antigen: not known.

Germline V gene sequence: CDR1 SGHTA, CDR2 FQGNSA. The CDR3 spans 14 residues. The V end lost 5 bases, the J end lost 5 bases, and 15 bases lay between the germline ends. Specimen: PBMCs. The chain recombines TRBV7-2 with TRBJ2-5; TRBD2 might be the D (6 bases). This clonotype was obtained from a woman between 18 and 29 years old in good health and CMV-seronegative. The CDR3 nucleotides are TGTGCCAGCAGCCTCGGGAGTCTCCGGGAGACCCAGTACTTC. Translation: CASSLGSLRETQYF.